The 20 T cell receptor beta chains presented below share a single source sample, sequenced in a study of cytomegalovirus exposure and HLA in healthy donors. Produced via immunoSEQ multiplex PCR; TCRdb's table is partial and in-frame only. Among 85,000 to 95,000 clones, about 96% were seen once, and the ten largest hold roughly 0.78%. What was sequenced was PBMCs. The receptors here all came from a man younger than 35 in good health and CMV-seronegative.

This chain joins TRBV7-9 and TRBJ1-2; D unresolved. Between the trimmed V and J ends, which lost 5 bases and 1 base, there was a span of 11 bases. Germline V gene sequence: CDR1 SEHNR, CDR2 FQNEAQ (reference sequence). CDR3 length: 14 amino acids. The DNA of the CDR3 is TGTGCCAGCAGCCCGCGGAGCAGTAACTATGGCTACACCTTC. It specifies CASSPRSSNYGYTF. Supplemented by reference TRBV7-9 and TRBJ1-2, the full variable domain reads DTGVSQNPRHKITKRGQNVTFRCDPISEHNRLYWYRQTLGQGPEFLTYFQNEAQLEKSRLLSDRFSAERPKGSFSTLEIQRTEQGDSAMYLCASSPRSSNYGYTFGSGTRLTVV.

V and J are TRBV5-4 and TRBJ1-4; a weak D match, TRBD1 (6 bases). Germline V lookup: CDR1 SGHNT, CDR2 YYREEE (reference sequence). The V end was cut by 4 bases, the J end by 5 bases, with 12 bases between. CDR3 length: 14 amino acids. The CDR3 is CASSRGGPNEKLFF. The CDR3, as DNA: TGTGCCAGCAGCCGGGGGGGGCCAAATGAAAAACTGTTTTTT.

The chain combines TRBV14 with TRBJ2-7; 7 bases map to TRBD2. Germline V gives CDR1 SGHDN, CDR2 FVKESK. The V segment lost 1 base and the J segment 5 bases; nucleotides outside the gene matches: 8. CDR3 size: 15 residues. The CDR3 sequence is CASSQAIAGINEQYV. CDR3 in DNA: TGTGCCAGCAGCCAAGCCATAGCGGGTATCAACGAGCAGTACGTC.

For this clone: As the CDR3 is not closed by the conserved phenylalanine or tryptophan, this likely results from a read error. The DNA is omitted, as the CDR3 cannot be located on it reliably, and the CDR3 follows TCRdb's listing. The V and J genes are TRBV18 and TRBJ2-3; the table assigns TRBD2, which was not confirmed against the DNA. CDR1 is KGHSH and CDR2 is LQKENI in the germline V gene. A total of 9 residues make up the CDR3, ends included. The CDR3 sequence: CASSLGTSQ.

In nucleotides, the CDR3 is TGTGCCAGTAGTATAGGTGGGAGGGCGTTATCAGATACGCAGTATTTT. It codes for CASSIGGRALSDTQYF. The genes are TRBV19 and TRBJ2-3; 7 nucleotides match TRBD2. The CDR3 spans 16 residues. The V segment lost 1 base and the J segment 4 bases; nucleotides outside the gene matches: 8. In germline, CDR1 is LNHDA, CDR2 SQIVND (reference sequence).

The V and J genes are TRBV13 and TRBJ2-1, with 9 bases lining up with TRBD2. CDR3 length: 13 amino acids. Germline V gene sequence: CDR1 PRHDT, CDR2 FYEKMQ (reference sequence). V lost 3 bases and J lost 10; bases outside the gene matches: 4. Here the CDR3 DNA reads TGTGCCAGCAGCTTCGGGACTAGCCGCGAGCAGTTCTTC. Encoded protein: CASSFGTSREQFF.

CDR3 region: CASSIGQGAIGGYTF. Here the CDR3 DNA reads TGTGCCAGTAGTATAGGTCAGGGGGCGATCGGTGGCTACACCTTC. The chain carries TRBV19 and TRBJ1-2; 8 bases line up with TRBD1. V gave up 1 base and J gave up 7 bases; unmatched junction bases: 8. The CDR3 has 15 residues. CDR1 and CDR2 (germline): LNHDA, SQIVND (reference sequence). Combining the CDR3 with reference TRBV19 and TRBJ1-2 gives the whole variable domain DGGITQSPKYLFRKEGQNVTLSCEQNLNHDAMYWYRQDPGQGLRLIYYSQIVNDFQKGDIAEGYSVSREKKESFPLTVTSAQKNPTAFYLCASSIGQGAIGGYTFGSGTRLTVV.

The J gene is TRBJ2-3, the V gene TRBV7-9; 10 bases map to TRBD2. CDR1 is SEHNR and CDR2 is FQNEAQ in the germline V gene (reference sequence). The CDR3 is made up of 16 amino acids. V trimming: 4 bases; J trimming: 6 bases; junction bases outside the gene matches: 10. In DNA form, the CDR3 reads TGTGCCAGCAGCTCGAAAGCGGGAGGGGGGGCCGATACGCAGTATTTT. The encoded protein is CASSSKAGGGADTQYF.

This clone was seen only a few times. The V call is TRBV9, the J call TRBJ1-1; D gene uncertain. Germline V CDR1 and CDR2: SGDLS, YYNGEE. V lost 3 bases and J lost 4, with 10 bases in between. This CDR3 contains 13 residues. CDR3 residues: CASSAHERTEAFF. CDR3 in DNA: TGTGCCAGCAGCGCCCATGAGCGCACTGAAGCTTTCTTT.

The V call is TRBV6-1, the J call TRBJ2-7; D might be TRBD1 (6 bases). The germline V gene has CDR1 MNHNS and CDR2 SASEGT. V was pared by 2 bases and J by 2 bases, with 10 bases between. The length of the CDR3 is 14 residues. CDR3 sequence (DNA): TGTGCCAGCAGTGAACATGGACAGACCTACGAGCAGTACGTC. Encoded protein: CASSEHGQTYEQYV.

The J gene is TRBJ2-7, the V gene TRBV19; weak D call: TRBD1 (5 bases). The CDR3 has 12 residues. Germline CDR1 LNHDA, CDR2 SQIVND (reference sequence). V was cut by 6 bases and J by 6 bases, with 12 bases left in between. The CDR3 DNA reads TGTGCCAGTAGCAGGGAAGGGTCCGAGCAGTACTTC. This sequence encodes CASSREGSEQYF.

The V call is TRBV5-1, the J call TRBJ2-3; D remains ambiguous. V was pared by 0 bases and J by 4 bases, with 6 bases between. Germline loops: CDR1 SGHRS, CDR2 YFSETQ. The CDR3 is 13 amino acids. CDR3 loop: CASSLGLADTQYF. CDR3 nucleotides: TGCGCCAGCAGCTTGGGTTTAGCAGATACGCAGTATTTT. Full variable domain (missing parts from reference TRBV5-1 and TRBJ2-3): KAGVTQTPRYLIKTRGQQVTLSCSPISGHRSVSWYQQTPGQGLQFLFEYFSETQRNKGNFPGRFSGRQFSNSRSEMNVSTLELGDSALYLCASSLGLADTQYFGPGTRLTVL.

The chain combines TRBV29-1 with TRBJ2-1; D unresolved. CDR3 length equals 12 residues. Germline V CDR1 and CDR2: SQVTM, ANQGSEA. Between the trimmed V and J ends, which lost 3 bases and 4 bases, there was a span of 7 bases. CDR3 in amino acids: CSVDWQYNEQFF. In DNA, the CDR3 is TGCAGCGTTGACTGGCAGTACAATGAGCAGTTCTTC.

The chain combines TRBV2 with TRBJ1-4, with D perhaps matching TRBD1 (5 bases). This CDR3 has 12 residues. V was cut by 6 bases and J by 7 bases, with 9 bases left in between. Germline V gene data show CDR1 as SNHLY and CDR2 as FYNNEI. The CDR3 sequence: CASRSQGEKLFF. Here the CDR3 DNA reads TGTGCCAGCAGAAGCCAGGGTGAAAAACTGTTTTTT.

This chain links TRBV11-2 with TRBJ2-1; 11 bases are shared with TRBD2. The trim removed 3 bases at V and 4 bases at J, leaving 5 bases unmatched. This CDR3 has 16 residues. Germline lookup yields CDR1 SGHAT and CDR2 FQNNGV. CDR3 DNA sequence: TGTGCCAGCAGCTTTTCCGGGACTAGCGGTTACAATGAGCAGTTCTTC. It translates to CASSFSGTSGYNEQFF.

V is TRBV19 and J is TRBJ1-1; D might be TRBD1 (6 bases). The CDR3 is 15 amino acids. Per germline, CDR1 LNHDA and CDR2 SQIVND (reference sequence). V lost 3 bases, J lost 11 bases, and 22 bases lay in between. CDR3 DNA: TGTGCCAGTAGTATTTTGGGACAAGATAGTTCTGGGGCTTTCTTT. Its protein is CASSILGQDSSGAFF. Complete variable domain (other parts from reference TRBV19 and TRBJ1-1): DGGITQSPKYLFRKEGQNVTLSCEQNLNHDAMYWYRQDPGQGLRLIYYSQIVNDFQKGDIAEGYSVSREKKESFPLTVTSAQKNPTAFYLCASSILGQDSSGAFFGQGTRLTVV.

In DNA, the CDR3 is TGTGCCAGCAGTCAACAGGGGAAGAATGAAAAACTGTTTTTT. It is translated as CASSQQGKNEKLFF. This sequence joins TRBV6-1 and TRBJ1-4; 7 bases are a match to TRBD1. The length of the CDR3 is 14 residues. Germline-derived CDR1 and CDR2 are MNHNS and SASEGT. The V and J ends lost 5 bases and 5 bases, in that order; junction bases with no gene match: 5.

The J gene is TRBJ2-5, the V gene TRBV6-1, with 10 bases matching TRBD1. Per the germline V gene, CDR1 is MNHNS and CDR2 is SASEGT. The CDR3 extends over 14 amino acids. Trimming at V came to 8 bases and at J to 11 bases, leaving 14 bases not matched to a gene. The CDR3 DNA sequence: TGTGCCAGCGGCCCGGGACAGGGGACGCTAGAGCAGTACTTC. Translating gives CASGPGQGTLEQYF.

V gene TRBV7-6 combines with J gene TRBJ2-3; no clear D. Looked up from germline, CDR1 is SGHVS and CDR2 is FNYEAQ. This CDR3 has 13 residues. Trimming took 3 bases from V and 1 from J, leaving 5 bases between them. The CDR3: CASSFGRTDTQYF. The CDR3 DNA is TGTGCCAGCAGCTTTGGGCGCACAGATACGCAGTATTTT. Combining the CDR3 with reference TRBV7-6 and TRBJ2-3 gives the whole variable domain GAGVSQSPRYKVTKRGQDVALRCDPISGHVSLYWYRQALGQGPEFLTYFNYEAQQDKSGLPNDRFSAERPEGSISTLTIQRTEQRDSAMYRCASSFGRTDTQYFGPGTRLTVL.

This chain joins TRBV9 and TRBJ1-1; no clear D gene. Trimming stripped 0 bases from V and 4 bases from J, with 10 bases between. CDR3 length equals 14 residues. CDR1 and CDR2 from the germline V gene are SGDLS and YYNGEE. In DNA form, the CDR3 reads TGTGCCAGCAGCGTAGACCCCCGGGGCACTGAAGCTTTCTTT. This codes for CASSVDPRGTEAFF.